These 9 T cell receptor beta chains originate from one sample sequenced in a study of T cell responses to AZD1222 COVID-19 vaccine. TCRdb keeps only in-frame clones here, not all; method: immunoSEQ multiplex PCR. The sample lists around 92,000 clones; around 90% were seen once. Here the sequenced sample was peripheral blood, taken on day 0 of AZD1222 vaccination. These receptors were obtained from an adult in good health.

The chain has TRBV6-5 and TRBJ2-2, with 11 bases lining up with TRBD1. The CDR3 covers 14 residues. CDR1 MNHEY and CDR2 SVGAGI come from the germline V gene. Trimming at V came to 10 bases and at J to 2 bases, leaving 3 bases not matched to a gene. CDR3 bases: TGTGCCACCCGGACAGGGGGCAACACCGGGGAGCTGTTTTTT. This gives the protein CATRTGGNTGELFF.

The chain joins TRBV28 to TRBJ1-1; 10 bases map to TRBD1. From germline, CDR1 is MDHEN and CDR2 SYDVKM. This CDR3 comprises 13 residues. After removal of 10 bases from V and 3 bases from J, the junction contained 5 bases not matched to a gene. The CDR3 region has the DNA TGTGCCACCGACAGGGGGCAAGACACTGAAGCTTTCTTT. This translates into CATDRGQDTEAFF.

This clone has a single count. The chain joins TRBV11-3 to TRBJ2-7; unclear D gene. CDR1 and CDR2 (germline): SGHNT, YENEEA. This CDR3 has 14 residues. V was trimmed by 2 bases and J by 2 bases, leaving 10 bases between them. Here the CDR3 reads CASSLYGSTYEQYF. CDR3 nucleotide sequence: TGTGCCAGCAGCTTATATGGCAGCACCTACGAGCAGTACTTC.

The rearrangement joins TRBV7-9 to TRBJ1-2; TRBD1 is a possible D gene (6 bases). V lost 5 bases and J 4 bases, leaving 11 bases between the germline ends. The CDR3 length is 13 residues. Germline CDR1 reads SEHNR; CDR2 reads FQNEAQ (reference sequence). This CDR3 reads CASSPGTSYGYTF. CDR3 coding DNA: TGTGCCAGCAGCCCCGGGACAAGCTATGGCTACACCTTC.

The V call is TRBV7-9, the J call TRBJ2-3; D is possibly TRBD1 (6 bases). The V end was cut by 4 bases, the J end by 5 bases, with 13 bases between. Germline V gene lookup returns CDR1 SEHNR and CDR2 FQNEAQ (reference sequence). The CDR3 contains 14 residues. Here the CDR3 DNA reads TGTGCCAGCAGCTCACTTACAGGGCTAGATACGCAGTATTTT. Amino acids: CASSSLTGLDTQYF.

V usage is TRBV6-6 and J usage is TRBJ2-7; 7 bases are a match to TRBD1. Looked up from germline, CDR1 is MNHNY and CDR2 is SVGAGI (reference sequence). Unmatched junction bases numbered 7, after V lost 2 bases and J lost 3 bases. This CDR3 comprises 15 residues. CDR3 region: CASSYLLTGNYEQYF. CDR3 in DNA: TGTGCCAGCAGTTACCTACTGACAGGGAACTACGAGCAGTACTTC.

The CDR3 here is CASSVGENTIYF. DNA for the CDR3: TGTGCCAGCAGCGTAGGAGAAAACACCATATATTTT. This rearrangement joins TRBV9 to TRBJ1-3; D unclear. The CDR3 has 12 residues. Between the trimmed V and J ends, which lost 0 bases and 6 bases, there was a span of 4 bases. Germline V gene data show CDR1 as SGDLS and CDR2 as YYNGEE.

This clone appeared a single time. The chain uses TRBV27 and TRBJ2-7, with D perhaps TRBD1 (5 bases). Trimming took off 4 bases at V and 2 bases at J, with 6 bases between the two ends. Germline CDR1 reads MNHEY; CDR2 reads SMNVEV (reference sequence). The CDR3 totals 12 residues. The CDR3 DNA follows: TGTGCCAGCAGTTCAGGGACCTACGAGCAGTACTTC. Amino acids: CASSSGTYEQYF.

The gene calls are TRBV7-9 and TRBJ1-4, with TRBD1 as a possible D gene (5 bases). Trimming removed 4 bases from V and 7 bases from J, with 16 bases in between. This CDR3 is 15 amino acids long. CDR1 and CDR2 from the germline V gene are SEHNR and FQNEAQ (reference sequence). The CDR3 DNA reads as TGTGCCAGCAGCTGGGACGGGGGAAGGGGTGAAAAACTGTTTTTT. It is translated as CASSWDGGRGEKLFF.